This T cell receptor (beta chain) is from a study of blood T cell repertoires in COVID-19. Clones were read by immunoSEQ multiplex PCR, and TCRdb kept only the in-frame ones, dropping some. The sample includes roughly 120,000 clones, 90% seen only once; the top ten take around 4.6%. CDR1 is MNHNY, CDR2 SVGAGI, per germline (reference sequence). CDR3 size: 14 residues. Trimming took 8 bases from V and 5 from J, leaving 18 bases between them. The receptor was isolated from a man between 60 and 75 years old with COVID-19, enrolled during active disease. Sequencing input: peripheral blood. The rearrangement uses TRBV6-6 and TRBJ2-5, with D tentatively TRBD2 (6 bases). The CDR3 DNA is TGTGCCAGCCGGAGGGGAGGCCGGGGGGAGACCCAGTACTTC. Translation: CASRRGGRGETQYF.